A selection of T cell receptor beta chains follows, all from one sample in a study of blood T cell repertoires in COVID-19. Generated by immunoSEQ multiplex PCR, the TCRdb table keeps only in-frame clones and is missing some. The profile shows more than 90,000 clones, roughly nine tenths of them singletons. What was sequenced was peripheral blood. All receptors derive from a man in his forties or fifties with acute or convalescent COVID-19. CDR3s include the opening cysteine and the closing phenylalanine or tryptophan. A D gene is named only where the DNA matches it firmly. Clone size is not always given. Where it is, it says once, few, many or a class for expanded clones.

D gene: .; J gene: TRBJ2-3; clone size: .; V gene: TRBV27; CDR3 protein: CASRQSPSTDTQYF; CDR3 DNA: TGTGCCAGCAGACAATCCCCTAGCACAGATACGCAGTATTTT
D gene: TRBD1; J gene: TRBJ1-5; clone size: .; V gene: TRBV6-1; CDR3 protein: CASSEARGQGQPQHF; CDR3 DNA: TGTGCCAGCAGTGAAGCGCGCGGACAGGGACAGCCCCAGCATTTT
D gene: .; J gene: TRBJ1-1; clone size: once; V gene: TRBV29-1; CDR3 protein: CSVEDTGAEAFF; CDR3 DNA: TGCAGCGTTGAAGATACGGGAGCTGAAGCTTTCTTT
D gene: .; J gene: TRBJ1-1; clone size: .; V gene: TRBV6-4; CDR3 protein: CASREDQGNTEAFF; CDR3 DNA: TGTGCCAGCAGGGAGGATCAAGGGAACACTGAAGCTTTCTTT
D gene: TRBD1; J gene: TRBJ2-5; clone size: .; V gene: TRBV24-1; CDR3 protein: CATSDPTGGEETQYF; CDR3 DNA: TGTGCCACCAGTGATCCGACAGGGGGCGAGGAGACCCAGTACTTC
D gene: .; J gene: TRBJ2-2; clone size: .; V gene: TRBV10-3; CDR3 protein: CAIFEGTNTGELFF; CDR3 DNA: TGTGCCATCTTTGAGGGAACGAACACCGGGGAGCTGTTTTTT
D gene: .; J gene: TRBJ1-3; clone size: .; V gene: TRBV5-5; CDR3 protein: CASSLAGSNGNTIYF; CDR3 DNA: TGTGCCAGCAGCTTGGCTGGTAGTAACGGTAACACCATATATTTT
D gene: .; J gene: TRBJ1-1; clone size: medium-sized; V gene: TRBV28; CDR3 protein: CASTPVGGSTEAFF; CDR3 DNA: TGTGCCAGCACCCCGGTAGGGGGTTCGACTGAAGCTTTCTTT
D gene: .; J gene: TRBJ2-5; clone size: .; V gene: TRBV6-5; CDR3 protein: CASSGLGSGETQYF; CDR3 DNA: TGTGCCAGCAGCGGGCTGGGAAGCGGTGAGACCCAGTACTTC
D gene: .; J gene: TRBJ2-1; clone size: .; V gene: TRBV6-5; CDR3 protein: CASRPQVTPYNEQFF; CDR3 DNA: TGTGCCAGCAGACCCCAGGTAACCCCCTACAATGAGCAGTTCTTC
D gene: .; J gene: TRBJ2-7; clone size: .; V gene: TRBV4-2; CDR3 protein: CASSQRRDWSYEQYF; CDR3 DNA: TGTGCCAGCAGCCAGCGCCGGGACTGGTCCTACGAGCAGTACTTC
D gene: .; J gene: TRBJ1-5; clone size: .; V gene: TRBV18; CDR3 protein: CASSPQEGEPQHF; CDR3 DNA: TGTGCCAGCTCACCACAGGAGGGTGAGCCCCAGCATTTT
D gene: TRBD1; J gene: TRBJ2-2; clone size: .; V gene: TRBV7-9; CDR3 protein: CASSSTGPGELFF; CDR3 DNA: TGTGCCAGCAGTTCGACAGGGCCCGGGGAGCTGTTTTTT
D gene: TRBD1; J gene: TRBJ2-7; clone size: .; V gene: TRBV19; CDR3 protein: CASSPGQGTYEQYF; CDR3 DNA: TGTGCCAGTAGTCCCGGACAGGGGACCTACGAGCAGTACTTC
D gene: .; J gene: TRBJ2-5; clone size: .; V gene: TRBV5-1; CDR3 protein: CASSLAVTGQETQYF; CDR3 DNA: TGCGCCAGCAGCTTGGCCGTAACAGGCCAAGAGACCCAGTACTTC
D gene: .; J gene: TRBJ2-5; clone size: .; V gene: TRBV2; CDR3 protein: CATTQRGGRQETQYF; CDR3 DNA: TGTGCCACTACTCAACGGGGAGGCCGCCAAGAGACCCAGTACTTC
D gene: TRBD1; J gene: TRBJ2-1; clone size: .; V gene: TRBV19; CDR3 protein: CASRQYPGGSSYNEQFF; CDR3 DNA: TGTGCCAGTAGACAATACCCAGGGGGCTCGTCCTACAATGAGCAGTTCTTC
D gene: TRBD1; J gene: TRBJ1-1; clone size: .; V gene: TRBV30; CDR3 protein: CAWGGQGGEAFF; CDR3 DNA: TGTGCCTGGGGGGGACAGGGCGGTGAAGCTTTCTTT
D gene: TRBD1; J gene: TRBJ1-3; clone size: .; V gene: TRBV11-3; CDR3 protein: CASSSRGPGGNTIYF; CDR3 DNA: TGTGCCAGCAGCTCCAGGGGGCCGGGGGGAAACACCATATATTTT